The clone carrying this T cell receptor (beta chain) has more than one count but fewer than ten. Its antigen is currently unknown. TCRB transcripts that were expressed got sequenced, as all of the isolated RNA had been reverse transcribed. TCRdb keeps only in-frame clones here, not all; method: immunoSEQ multiplex PCR. Of hundreds of thousands of clones listed, 15% to 20% are singletons. This specimen comes from a study of beta chain features in type 1 diabetes. V lost 4 bases and J 6 bases, leaving 9 bases between the germline ends. CDR1 and CDR2 from the germline V gene are LGHNA and YSLEER. The CDR3 length is 13 residues. General study results and limits: Fewer junction insertions and more nucleotide deletions appeared in type 1 diabetes patients.

The sequence was obtained from a woman aged 18-29 years in good health. V and J are TRBV4-3 and TRBJ1-4, with D unclear. The sample taken for sequencing was naive CD4+ T cells from blood. The CDR3 nucleotides are TGCGCCAGCAGCCGGATGCCTGATGAAAAACTGTTTTTT. Its translation: CASSRMPDEKLFF.